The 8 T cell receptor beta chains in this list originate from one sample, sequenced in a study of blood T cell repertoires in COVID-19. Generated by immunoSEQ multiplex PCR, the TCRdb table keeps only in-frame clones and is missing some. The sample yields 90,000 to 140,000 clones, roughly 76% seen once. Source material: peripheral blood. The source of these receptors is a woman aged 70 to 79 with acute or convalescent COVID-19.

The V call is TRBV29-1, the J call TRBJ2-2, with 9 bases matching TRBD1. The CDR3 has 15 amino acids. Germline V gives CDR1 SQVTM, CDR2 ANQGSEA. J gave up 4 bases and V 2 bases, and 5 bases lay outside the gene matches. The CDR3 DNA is TGCAGCGTTGAATCGGGACAGGGCGGCACCGGGGAGCTGTTTTTT. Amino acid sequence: CSVESGQGGTGELFF.

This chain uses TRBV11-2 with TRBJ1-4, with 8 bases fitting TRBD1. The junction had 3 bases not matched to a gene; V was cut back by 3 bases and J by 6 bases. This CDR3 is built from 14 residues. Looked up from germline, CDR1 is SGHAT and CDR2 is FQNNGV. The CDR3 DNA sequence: TGTGCCAGCAGCTTGGGACAGGTCTATGAAAAACTGTTTTTT. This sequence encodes CASSLGQVYEKLFF.

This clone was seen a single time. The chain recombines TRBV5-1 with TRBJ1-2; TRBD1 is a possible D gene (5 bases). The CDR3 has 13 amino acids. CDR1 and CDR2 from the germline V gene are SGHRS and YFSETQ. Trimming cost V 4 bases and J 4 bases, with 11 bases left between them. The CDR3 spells CASSPDSLYGYTF. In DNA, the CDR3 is TGCGCCAGCAGCCCTGACAGCCTCTATGGCTACACCTTC. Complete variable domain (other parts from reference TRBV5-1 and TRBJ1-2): KAGVTQTPRYLIKTRGQQVTLSCSPISGHRSVSWYQQTPGQGLQFLFEYFSETQRNKGNFPGRFSGRQFSNSRSEMNVSTLELGDSALYLCASSPDSLYGYTFGSGTRLTVV.

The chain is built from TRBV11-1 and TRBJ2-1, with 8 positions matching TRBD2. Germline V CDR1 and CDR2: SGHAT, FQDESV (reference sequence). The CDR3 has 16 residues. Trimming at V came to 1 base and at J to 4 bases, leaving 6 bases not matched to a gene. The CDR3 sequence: CASSLVLGGGYNEQFF. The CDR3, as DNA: TGTGCCAGCAGCTTAGTGTTGGGCGGGGGGTACAATGAGCAGTTCTTC.

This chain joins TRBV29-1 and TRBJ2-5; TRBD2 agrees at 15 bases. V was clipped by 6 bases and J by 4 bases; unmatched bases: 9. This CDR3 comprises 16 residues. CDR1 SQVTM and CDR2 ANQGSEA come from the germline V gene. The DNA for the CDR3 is TGCAGCGTCACCGGACTAGCGGGAGGGCCTGGAGAGACCCAGTACTTC. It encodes CSVTGLAGGPGETQYF.

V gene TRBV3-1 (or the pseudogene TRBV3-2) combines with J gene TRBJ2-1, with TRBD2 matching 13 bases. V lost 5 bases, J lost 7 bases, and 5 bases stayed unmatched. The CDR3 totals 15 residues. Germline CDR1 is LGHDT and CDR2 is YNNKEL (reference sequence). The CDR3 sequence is CASSSGTSGNNEQFF. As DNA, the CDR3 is TGTGCCAGCAGCTCCGGGACTAGCGGGAATAATGAGCAGTTCTTC.

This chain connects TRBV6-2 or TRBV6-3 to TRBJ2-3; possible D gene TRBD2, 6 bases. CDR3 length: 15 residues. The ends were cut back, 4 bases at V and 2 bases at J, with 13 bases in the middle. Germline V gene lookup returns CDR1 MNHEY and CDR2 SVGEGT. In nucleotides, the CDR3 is TGTGCCAGCAGTTGGTGGGGGGAGACCACAGATACGCAGTATTTT. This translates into CASSWWGETTDTQYF.

CDR3 DNA: TGTGCCAGTAGGGGACTAGCGGGAGAGACCCAGTACTTC. It yields the protein CASRGLAGETQYF. The rearrangement joins TRBV19 to TRBJ2-5; 12 nucleotides line up with TRBD2. V gave up 6 bases and J gave up 4 bases; unmatched junction bases: 0. Germline V gene data show CDR1 as LNHDA and CDR2 as SQIVND (reference sequence). The CDR3 contains 13 residues.